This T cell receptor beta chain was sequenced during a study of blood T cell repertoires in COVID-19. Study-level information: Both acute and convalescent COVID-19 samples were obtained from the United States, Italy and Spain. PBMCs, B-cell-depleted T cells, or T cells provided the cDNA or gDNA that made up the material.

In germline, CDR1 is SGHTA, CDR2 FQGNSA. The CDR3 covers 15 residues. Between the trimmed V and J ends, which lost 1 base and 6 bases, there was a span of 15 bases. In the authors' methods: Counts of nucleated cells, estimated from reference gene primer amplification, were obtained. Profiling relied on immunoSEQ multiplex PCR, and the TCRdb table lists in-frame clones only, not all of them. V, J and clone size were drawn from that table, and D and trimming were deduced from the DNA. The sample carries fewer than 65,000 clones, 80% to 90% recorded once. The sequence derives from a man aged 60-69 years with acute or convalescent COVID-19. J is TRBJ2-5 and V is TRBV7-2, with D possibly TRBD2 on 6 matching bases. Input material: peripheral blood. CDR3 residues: CASSLGLTRGKTQYF. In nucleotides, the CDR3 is TGTGCCAGCAGCTTAGGACTGACTAGGGGAAAGACCCAGTACTTC.